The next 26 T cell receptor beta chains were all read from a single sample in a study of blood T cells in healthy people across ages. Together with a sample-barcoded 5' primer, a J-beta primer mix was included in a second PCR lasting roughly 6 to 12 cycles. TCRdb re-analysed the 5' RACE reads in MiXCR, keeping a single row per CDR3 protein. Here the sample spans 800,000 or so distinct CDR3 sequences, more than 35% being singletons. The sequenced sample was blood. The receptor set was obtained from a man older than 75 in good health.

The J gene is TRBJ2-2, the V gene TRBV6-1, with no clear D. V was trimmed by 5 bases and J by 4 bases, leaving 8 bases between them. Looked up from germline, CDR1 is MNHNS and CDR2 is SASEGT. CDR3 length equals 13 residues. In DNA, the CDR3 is TGTGCCAGCAGTCAACGGATCACCGGGGAGCTGTTTTTT. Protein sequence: CASSQRITGELFF.

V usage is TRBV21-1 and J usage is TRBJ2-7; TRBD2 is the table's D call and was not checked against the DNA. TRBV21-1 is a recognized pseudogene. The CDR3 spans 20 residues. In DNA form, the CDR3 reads TGTGCCAGCAGCAAATATTTTATAATTTTTCGGGGACTGCGCTCCTACGAGCAGTACTTC. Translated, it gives CASSKYFIIFRGLRSYEQYF.

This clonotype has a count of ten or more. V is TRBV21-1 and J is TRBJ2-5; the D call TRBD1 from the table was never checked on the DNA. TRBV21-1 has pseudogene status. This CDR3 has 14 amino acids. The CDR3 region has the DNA TGTGCCAGCAGCCCAGACAGGGGAATAGAGACCCAGTACTTC. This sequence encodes CASSPDRGIETQYF.

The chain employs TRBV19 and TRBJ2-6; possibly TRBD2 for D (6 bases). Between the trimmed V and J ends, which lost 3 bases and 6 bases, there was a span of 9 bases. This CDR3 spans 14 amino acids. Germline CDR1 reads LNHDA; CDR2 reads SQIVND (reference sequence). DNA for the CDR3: TGTGCCAGTAGTATTGGAGGGATGGCCAACGTCCTGACTTTC. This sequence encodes CASSIGGMANVLTF. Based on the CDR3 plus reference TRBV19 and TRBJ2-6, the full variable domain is DGGITQSPKYLFRKEGQNVTLSCEQNLNHDAMYWYRQDPGQGLRLIYYSQIVNDFQKGDIAEGYSVSREKKESFPLTVTSAQKNPTAFYLCASSIGGMANVLTFGAGSRLTVL.

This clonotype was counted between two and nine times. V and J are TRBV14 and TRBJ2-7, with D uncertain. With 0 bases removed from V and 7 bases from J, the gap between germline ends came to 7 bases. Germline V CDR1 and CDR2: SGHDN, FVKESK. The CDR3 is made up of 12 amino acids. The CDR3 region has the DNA TGTGCCAGCAGCCAAGATTCCGATGAGCAGTACTTC. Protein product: CASSQDSDEQYF.

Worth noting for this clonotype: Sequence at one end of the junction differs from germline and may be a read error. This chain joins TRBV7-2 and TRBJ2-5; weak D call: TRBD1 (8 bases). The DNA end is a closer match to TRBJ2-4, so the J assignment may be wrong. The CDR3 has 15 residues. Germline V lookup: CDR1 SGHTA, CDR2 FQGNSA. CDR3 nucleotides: TGTGCCGGCAGCCAAGGGACAGGAGCGGGGAACATTCAGTACTTC. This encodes CAGSQGTGAGNIQYF.

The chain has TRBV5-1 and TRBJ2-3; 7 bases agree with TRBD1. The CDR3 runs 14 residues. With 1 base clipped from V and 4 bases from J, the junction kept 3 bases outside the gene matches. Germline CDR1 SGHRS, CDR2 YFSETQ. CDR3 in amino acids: CASSLTTGPDTQYF. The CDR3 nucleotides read TGCGCCAGCAGCTTGACGACAGGGCCAGATACGCAGTATTTT.

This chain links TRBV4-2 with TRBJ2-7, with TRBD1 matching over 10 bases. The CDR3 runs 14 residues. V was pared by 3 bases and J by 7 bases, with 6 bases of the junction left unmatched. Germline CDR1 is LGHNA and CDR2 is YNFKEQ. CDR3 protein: CASSQDRGYNEQYF. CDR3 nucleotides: TGTGCCAGCAGCCAGGACAGGGGGTACAATGAGCAGTACTTC.

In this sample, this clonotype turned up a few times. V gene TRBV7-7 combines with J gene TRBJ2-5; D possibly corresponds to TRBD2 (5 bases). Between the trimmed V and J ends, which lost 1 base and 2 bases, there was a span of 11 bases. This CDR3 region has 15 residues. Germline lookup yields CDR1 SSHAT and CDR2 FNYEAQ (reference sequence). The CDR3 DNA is TGTGCCAGCAGCTTAGAGAGGGCGGGTCAAGAGACCCAGTACTTC. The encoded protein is CASSLERAGQETQYF.

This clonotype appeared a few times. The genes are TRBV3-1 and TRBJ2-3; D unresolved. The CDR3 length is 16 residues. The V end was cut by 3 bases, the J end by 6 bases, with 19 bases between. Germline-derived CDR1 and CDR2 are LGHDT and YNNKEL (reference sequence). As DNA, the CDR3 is TGTGCCAGCAGCCACTACGGTGATACCCTGGGGGATACGCAGTATTTT. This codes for CASSHYGDTLGDTQYF.

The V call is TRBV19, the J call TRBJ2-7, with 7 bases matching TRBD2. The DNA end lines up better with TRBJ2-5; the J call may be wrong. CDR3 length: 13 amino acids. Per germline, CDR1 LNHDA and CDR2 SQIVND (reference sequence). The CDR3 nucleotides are TGTGCCAGCAAACCCCTAGCGGAAGAGACCCAGTACTTC. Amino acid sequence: CASKPLAEETQYF.

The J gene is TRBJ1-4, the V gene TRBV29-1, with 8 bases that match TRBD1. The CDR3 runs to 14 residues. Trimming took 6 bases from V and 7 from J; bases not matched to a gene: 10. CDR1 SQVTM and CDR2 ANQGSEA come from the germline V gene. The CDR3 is CSVDQTGAAEKLFF. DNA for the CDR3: TGCAGCGTCGATCAGACAGGGGCGGCTGAAAAACTGTTTTTT.

CDR3 DNA sequence: TGTGCCAGCAGCACCACTAGCGTGATGGGGAAAAACATTCAGTACTTC. Encoded protein: CASSTTSVMGKNIQYF. This chain uses TRBV13 with TRBJ2-4; TRBD2 matches at 7 bases. The CDR3 is made up of 16 amino acids. Germline V gene lookup returns CDR1 PRHDT and CDR2 FYEKMQ (reference sequence). Germline trimming cut 5 bases from V and 4 bases from J; bases unmatched to any gene: 11. Filled out from reference TRBV13 and TRBJ2-4, the complete variable domain reads AAGVIQSPRHLIKEKRETATLKCYPIPRHDTVYWYQQGPGQDPQFLISFYEKMQSDKGSIPDRFSAQQFSDYHSELNMSSLELGDSALYFCASSTTSVMGKNIQYFGAGTRLSVL.

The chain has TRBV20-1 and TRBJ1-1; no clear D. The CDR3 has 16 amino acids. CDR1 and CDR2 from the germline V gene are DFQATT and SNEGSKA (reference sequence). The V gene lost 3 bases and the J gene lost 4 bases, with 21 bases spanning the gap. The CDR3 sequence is CSASQRGSPRGTEAFF. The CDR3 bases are TGCAGTGCTAGTCAACGGGGTTCCCCAAGAGGCACTGAAGCTTTCTTT.

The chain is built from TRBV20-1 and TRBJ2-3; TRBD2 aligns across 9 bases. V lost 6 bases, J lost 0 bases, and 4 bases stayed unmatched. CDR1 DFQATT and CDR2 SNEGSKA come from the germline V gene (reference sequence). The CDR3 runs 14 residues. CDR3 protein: CSALSGGSTDTQYF. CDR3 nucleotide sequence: TGCAGTGCCCTTAGCGGGGGAAGCACAGATACGCAGTATTTT.

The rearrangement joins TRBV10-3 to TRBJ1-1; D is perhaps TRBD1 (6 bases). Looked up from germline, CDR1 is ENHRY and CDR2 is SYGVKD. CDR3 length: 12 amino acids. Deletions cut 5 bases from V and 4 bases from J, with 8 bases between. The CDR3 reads CAISRDTTEAFF. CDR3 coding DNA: TGTGCCATCAGTAGGGACACCACTGAAGCTTTCTTT.

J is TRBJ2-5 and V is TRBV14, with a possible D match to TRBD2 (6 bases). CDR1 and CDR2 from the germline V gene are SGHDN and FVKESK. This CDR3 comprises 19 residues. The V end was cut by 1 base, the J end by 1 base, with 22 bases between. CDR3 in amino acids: CASSQGPRGNRERQETQYF. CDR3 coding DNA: TGTGCCAGCAGCCAAGGTCCGAGAGGAAACCGGGAGCGCCAAGAGACCCAGTACTTC.

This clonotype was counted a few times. The CDR3 spells CAWSADRGYEQYF. The CDR3, as DNA: TGTGCCTGGAGTGCGGACAGGGGCTACGAGCAGTACTTC. V is TRBV30 and J is TRBJ2-7; 9 nucleotides align to TRBD1. This CDR3 comprises 13 residues. CDR1 GTSNPN and CDR2 SVGIG come from the germline V gene (reference sequence). Unmatched junction bases numbered 1, after V lost 1 base and J lost 3 bases.

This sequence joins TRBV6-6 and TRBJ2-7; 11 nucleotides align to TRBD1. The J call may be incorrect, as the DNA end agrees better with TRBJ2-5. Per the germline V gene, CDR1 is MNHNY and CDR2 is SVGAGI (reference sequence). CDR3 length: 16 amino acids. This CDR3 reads CASSYPGQGGSQTQYF. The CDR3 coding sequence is TGTGCCAGCAGTTATCCGGGACAGGGGGGATCACAGACCCAGTACTTC.

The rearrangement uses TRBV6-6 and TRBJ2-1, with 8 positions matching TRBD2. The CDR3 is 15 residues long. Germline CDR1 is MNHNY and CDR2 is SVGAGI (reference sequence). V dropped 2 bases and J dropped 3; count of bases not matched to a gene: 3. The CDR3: CASSYRGGVYNEQFF. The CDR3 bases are TGTGCCAGCAGTTACCGGGGGGGGGTCTACAATGAGCAGTTCTTC.

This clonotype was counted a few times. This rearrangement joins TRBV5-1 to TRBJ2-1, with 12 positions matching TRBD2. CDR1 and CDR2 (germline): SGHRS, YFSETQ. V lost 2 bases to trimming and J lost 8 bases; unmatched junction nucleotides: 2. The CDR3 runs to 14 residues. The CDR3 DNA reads TGCGCCAGCAGCTTTCTAGCGGGAGGGTATGAGCAGTTCTTC. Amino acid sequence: CASSFLAGGYEQFF.

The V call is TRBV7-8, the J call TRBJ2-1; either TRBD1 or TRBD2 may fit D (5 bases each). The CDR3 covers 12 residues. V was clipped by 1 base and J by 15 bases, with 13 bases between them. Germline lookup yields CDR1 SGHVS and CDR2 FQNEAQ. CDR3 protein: CASSLGGMLPFF. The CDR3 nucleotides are TGTGCCAGCAGCTTAGGGGGGATGCTGCCGTTCTTC.

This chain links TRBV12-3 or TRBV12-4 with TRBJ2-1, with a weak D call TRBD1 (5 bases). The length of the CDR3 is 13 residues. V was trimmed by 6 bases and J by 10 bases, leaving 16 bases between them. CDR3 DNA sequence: TGTGCCAGCAGGTTTCCCGACAGAGGCGAGCAGTTCTTC. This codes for CASRFPDRGEQFF.

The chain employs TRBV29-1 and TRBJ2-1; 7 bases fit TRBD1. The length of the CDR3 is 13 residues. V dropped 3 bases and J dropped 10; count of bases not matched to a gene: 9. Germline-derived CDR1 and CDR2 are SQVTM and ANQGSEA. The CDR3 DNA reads TGCAGCGTTGAGTCAGGGGGTTCCGACGAGCAGTTCTTC. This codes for CSVESGGSDEQFF.

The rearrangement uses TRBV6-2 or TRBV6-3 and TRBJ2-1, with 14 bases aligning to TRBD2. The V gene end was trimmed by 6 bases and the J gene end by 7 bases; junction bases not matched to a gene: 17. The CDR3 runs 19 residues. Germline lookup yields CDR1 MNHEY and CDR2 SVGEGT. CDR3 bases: TGTGCCAGCAGAACCCACCGACTAGCGGGGGGGCGTTTTTTGAATGAGCAGTTCTTC. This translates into CASRTHRLAGGRFLNEQFF.

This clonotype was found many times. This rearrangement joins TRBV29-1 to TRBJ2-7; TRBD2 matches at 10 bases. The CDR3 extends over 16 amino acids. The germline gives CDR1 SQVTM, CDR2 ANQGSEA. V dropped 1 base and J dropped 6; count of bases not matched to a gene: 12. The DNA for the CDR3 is TGCAGCGTTGAAGTATGGAGCCTAGCGGGAGTCCCCGAGCAGTACTTC. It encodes CSVEVWSLAGVPEQYF.